These 27 T cell receptor beta chains were all obtained from the same sample, sequenced in a study of regulatory T cells in long-lasting Graves disease. Time point meaning: persistent/refractory GD, antithyroid drugs over 5 years with positive TRAb. The TCR library used RNA extracted from PBMCs. Combining iRepertoire HTBI primers with Arm-PCR of CDR3 regions, the authors built TCR beta libraries. In TCRdb, the multiplex PCR reads were re-called with MiXCR into one record per CDR3 protein. The data contain roughly 360,000 distinct CDR3 sequences, more than 20% of them seen just once; the ten biggest clones take up approximately 30%. The source material was peripheral blood mononuclear cells (PBMCs), sampled when the disease was refractory, from a patient treated with antithyroid drugs. The receptors derive from a woman aged 35 to 49 with Graves disease.

Note on this clonotype: This may arise from a read error, as a much more abundant clone is one base away. The chain has TRBV19 and TRBJ1-4; 8 nucleotides match TRBD1. The germline CDR1 and CDR2 sequences are LNHDA and SQIVND (reference sequence). There are 15 residues in the CDR3. The CDR3 spells CASSPADRVNEKLLF. In DNA, the CDR3 is TGTGCCAGTAGTCCAGCGGACAGGGTAAATGAAAAACTGCTTTTT.

This clonotype was seen at least ten times. This chain uses TRBV28 with TRBJ2-7; 9 nucleotides match TRBD1. The V segment lost 5 bases and the J segment 5 bases; nucleotides outside the gene matches: 7. CDR3 length: 14 amino acids. In germline, CDR1 is MDHEN, CDR2 SYDVKM. This CDR3 reads CASSSIQGADEQYF. DNA of the CDR3: TGTGCCAGCAGTAGCATACAGGGGGCTGACGAGCAGTACTTC.

This clonotype was observed many times. The DNA of the CDR3 is TGTGCCAGCAGTTACCGGGCCACGGGTTCACCCCTCCACTTT. Translation gives CASSYRATGSPLHF. The genes are TRBV28 and TRBJ1-6; no clear D. Germline values: CDR1 MDHEN, CDR2 SYDVKM. V gave up 4 bases and J gave up 9 bases, with 13 bases separating them. This CDR3 is built from 14 residues.

This clonotype was seen more than once but under ten times. J is TRBJ2-7 and V is TRBV5-1; 7 nucleotides line up with TRBD1. V shed 1 base and J 3 bases; nucleotides not matched to a gene: 4. Germline CDR1 SGHRS, CDR2 YFSETQ. This CDR3 comprises 14 residues. CDR3 coding DNA: TGCGCCAGCAGCTTGTCGGGGACAGTCTACGAGCAGTACTTC. Translated: CASSLSGTVYEQYF.

The sample holds a few counts of this clonotype. The rearrangement uses TRBV7-9 and TRBJ2-7; D unresolved. Trimming stripped 2 bases from V and 6 bases from J, with 11 bases between. CDR1 is SEHNR, CDR2 FQNEAQ, per germline (reference sequence). The CDR3 sequence is 13 residues long. For the CDR3, the DNA is TGTGCCAGCAGCTTATCCTTAAGCCTCGAGCAGTACTTC. Amino acid sequence: CASSLSLSLEQYF.

The gene calls are TRBV7-3 and TRBJ2-4; the D gene could be TRBD1 or TRBD2 (5 bases each). The V gene lost 0 bases and the J gene lost 0 bases, with 12 bases spanning the gap. The germline CDR1 and CDR2 sequences are SGHTA and FQGTGA. The CDR3 runs to 17 residues. The CDR3 spells CASSLTGDPLAKNIQYF. CDR3 DNA sequence: TGTGCCAGCAGCTTAACGGGGGACCCGCTAGCCAAAAACATTCAGTACTTC. Full variable domain (rest looked up from reference TRBV7-3 and TRBJ2-4): GAGVSQTPSNKVTEKGKYVELRCDPISGHTALYWYRQSLGQGPEFLIYFQGTGAADDSGLPNDRFFAVRPEGSVSTLKIQRTERGDSAVYLCASSLTGDPLAKNIQYFGAGTRLSVL.

This clonotype occurred many times. This chain links TRBV10-3 with TRBJ1-5; perhaps TRBD1 as D (5 bases). Germline V CDR1 and CDR2: ENHRY, SYGVKD. Trimming stripped 0 bases from V and 4 bases from J, with 10 bases between. This CDR3 has 15 residues. The CDR3 nucleotides read TGTGCCATCAGTGAGTCTTCAGGGCAGAATCAGCCCCAGCATTTT. Protein: CAISESSGQNQPQHF.

The chain recombines TRBV10-1 with TRBJ2-3; TRBD1 might be the D (5 bases). Germline CDR1 WNHNN, CDR2 SYGVQD (reference sequence). V lost 0 bases and J 4 bases, leaving 5 bases between the germline ends. The CDR3 has 13 residues. The CDR3 region has the DNA TGCGCCAGCAGTGAGTCAGGGGCAGATACGCAGTATTTT. Translated: CASSESGADTQYF.

In this sample, this clonotype turned up many times. The V and J genes are TRBV2 and TRBJ2-5; TRBD1 aligns across 7 bases. In germline, CDR1 is SNHLY, CDR2 FYNNEI. The CDR3 length is 14 residues. V lost 6 bases to trimming and J lost 2 bases; unmatched junction nucleotides: 6. The DNA for the CDR3 is TGTGCCAGCAGCGGGACAGAGAAGCAAGAGACCCAGTACTTC. Translation gives CASSGTEKQETQYF. The variable domain in full, with the rest retrieved from reference TRBV2 and TRBJ2-5, is EPEVTQTPSHQVTQMGQEVILRCVPISNHLYFYWYRQILGQKVEFLVSFYNNEISEKSEIFDDQFSVERPDGSNFTLKIRSTKLEDSAMYFCASSGTEKQETQYFGPGTRLLVL.

The sample holds many counts of this clonotype. The CDR3 loop is CASSAGTVLAGKGETQYF. CDR3 bases: TGTGCCAGTAGTGCCGGGACGGTACTAGCGGGAAAAGGAGAGACCCAGTACTTC. This rearrangement joins TRBV19 to TRBJ2-5; 10 bases are a match to TRBD2. CDR1 is LNHDA, CDR2 SQIVND, per germline (reference sequence). This CDR3 has 18 amino acids. J gave up 4 bases and V 5 bases, and 16 bases lay outside the gene matches.

CDR3 nucleotides: TGTGCCAGCAGCTGGGGAACTTCTGCATACGAGCAGTACTTC. It translates to CASSWGTSAYEQYF. The rearrangement joins TRBV11-2 to TRBJ2-5, with D uncertain. With the DNA end fitting TRBJ2-7 better, the J assignment may be wrong. Looked up from germline, CDR1 is SGHAT and CDR2 is FQNNGV. The CDR3 consists of 14 residues.

V gene TRBV2 combines with J gene TRBJ2-7; TRBD2 matches at 13 bases. The CDR3 is 15 residues long. Trimming cost V 5 bases and J 3 bases; bases outside gene matches: 4. Germline CDR1 reads SNHLY; CDR2 reads FYNNEI. In DNA form, the CDR3 reads TGTGCCAGCAGTAGACTAGCGGGAGGAAACTACGAGCAGTACTTC. It codes for CASSRLAGGNYEQYF.

As for this clonotype: This may arise from a read error, as a much more abundant clone is one base away. The V and J genes are TRBV5-1 and TRBJ1-1; the match to TRBD1 covers 9 bases. With 3 bases clipped from V and 0 bases from J, the junction kept 6 bases outside the gene matches. This CDR3 comprises 16 residues. CDR1 SGHRS and CDR2 YFSETQ come from the germline V gene. The CDR3 loop is CASSWDREPLNTEAFF. The DNA for the CDR3 is TGCGCCAGCAGCTGGGACAGGGAACCCTTGAACACTGAAGCTTTCTTT.

The sample holds many counts of this clonotype. This sequence joins TRBV28 and TRBJ2-7; D remains ambiguous. The CDR3 sequence is 15 residues long. V lost 5 bases and J lost 0, with 14 bases in between. Germline V gene data show CDR1 as MDHEN and CDR2 as SYDVKM. Written as DNA, the CDR3 is TGTGCCAGCAGTCGCCGGGCCCCATTCTCCTACGAGCAGTACTTC. It yields the protein CASSRRAPFSYEQYF.

This clonotype was detected a few times. As the CDR3 is not closed by the conserved phenylalanine or tryptophan, this likely results from a read error. The chain employs TRBV6-1 and TRBJ2-7; D not certain. Between the trimmed V and J ends, which lost 4 bases and 1 base, there was a span of 11 bases. This CDR3 has 14 amino acids. Germline V lookup: CDR1 MNHNS, CDR2 SASEGT. The CDR3 spells CASSVRPDSYEQYS. CDR3 sequence (DNA): TGTGCCAGCAGTGTACGTCCGGATTCCTACGAGCAGTACTCC.

The sample holds many counts of this clonotype. The J gene is TRBJ1-2, the V gene TRBV29-1, with TRBD1 as a possible D gene (5 bases). Per the germline V gene, CDR1 is SQVTM and CDR2 is ANQGSEA. V was trimmed by 4 bases and J by 0 bases, leaving 12 bases between them. The CDR3 has 14 amino acids. Here the CDR3 reads CSVADSSSNYGYTF. The CDR3 DNA sequence: TGCAGCGTTGCTGACAGCTCCTCTAACTATGGCTACACCTTC.

The rearrangement links TRBV16 to TRBJ1-1; maybe TRBD1 (6 bases). CDR3 length: 14 amino acids. The germline V gene has CDR1 KGHSY and CDR2 FQNENV. Trimming shortened V by 9 bases and J by 0 bases, and 14 bases separated the two germline ends. The CDR3 DNA follows: TGTGCCAGTGACGAAGGGGGGGTGAACACTGAAGCTTTCTTT. Encoded protein: CASDEGGVNTEAFF. Looking up the rest from reference TRBV16 and TRBJ1-1 gives the full variable domain: GEEVAQTPKHLVRGEGQKAKLYCAPIKGHSYVFWYQQVLKNEFKFLISFQNENVFDETGMPKERFSAKCLPNSPCSLEIQATKLEDSAVYFCASDEGGVNTEAFFGQGTRLTVV.

The rearrangement links TRBV3-1 to TRBJ2-7; maybe TRBD2 (7 bases). Germline-derived CDR1 and CDR2 are LGHDT and YNNKEL (reference sequence). This CDR3 comprises 16 residues. V was pared by 4 bases and J by 0 bases, with 16 bases between. The CDR3 loop is CASSPPRGGSSYEQYF. CDR3 DNA: TGTGCCAGCAGCCCTCCGCGCGGGGGCTCCTCCTACGAGCAGTACTTC.

This clonotype was seen a handful of times. The chain uses TRBV3-1 and TRBJ2-7; perhaps TRBD2 as D (5 bases). CDR1 LGHDT and CDR2 YNNKEL come from the germline V gene (reference sequence). This CDR3 comprises 14 residues. Trimming took 1 base from V and 7 from J, leaving 14 bases between them. The CDR3 sequence is CASSQVMGPGEQYF. In DNA, the CDR3 is TGTGCCAGCAGCCAAGTCATGGGTCCGGGGGAGCAGTACTTC.

With regard to this clonotype: Just one base apart from a much larger clone, this may be a read error. CDR3 DNA sequence: TGTGCCAGCAGTCTCCCTTTACTAGCGGGAGGAGGGACCCAGTACTTC. Residues: CASSLPLLAGGGTQYF. The V call is TRBV28, the J call TRBJ2-5; 12 bases map to TRBD2. With V trimmed by 5 bases and J by 7 bases, 11 bases remained unmatched. CDR1 is MDHEN, CDR2 SYDVKM, per germline. The CDR3 spans 16 residues.

Ten or more counts support this clonotype. This chain joins TRBV28 and TRBJ2-2; D is unresolved. Germline values: CDR1 MDHEN, CDR2 SYDVKM. Trimming pared 3 bases from V and 0 bases from J, leaving 17 bases between. The CDR3 loop spans 18 amino acids. This chain's CDR3 is CASSFTWIKPANTGELFF. The CDR3 nucleotides read TGTGCCAGCAGTTTCACCTGGATAAAACCTGCGAACACCGGGGAGCTGTTTTTT.

The table lists this clonotype with many counts. DNA for the CDR3: TGCAGTGCGGGGGATTGGGATTCACCCCTCCACTTT. Translated: CSAGDWDSPLHF. This chain uses TRBV20-1 with TRBJ1-6; the D gene is possibly TRBD1 (5 bases). The CDR3 runs 12 residues. V was shortened by 6 bases and J by 8 bases, with 11 bases between the two germline ends. Germline assignment: CDR1 DFQATT and CDR2 SNEGSKA (reference sequence).

J is TRBJ1-3 and V is TRBV6-9; D is undetermined. Per the germline V gene, CDR1 is MNHGY and CDR2 is SVAAGI. This CDR3 is built from 13 residues. V was pared by 3 bases and J by 3 bases, with 6 bases between. The chain's CDR3 is CASSYLSGNTIYF. CDR3 nucleotide sequence: TGTGCCAGCAGTTACTTAAGTGGAAACACCATATATTTT.

The V gene is TRBV28, the J gene TRBJ2-7; TRBD2 aligns across 7 bases. Trimming removed 3 bases from V and 2 bases from J; junction bases left unmatched: 7. The CDR3 is 15 residues long. The germline V gene has CDR1 MDHEN and CDR2 SYDVKM. CDR3 sequence reads: CASSFYPSGTYEQYF. The CDR3 DNA is TGTGCCAGCAGTTTTTACCCTAGCGGTACCTACGAGCAGTACTTC. Drawing the rest from reference TRBV28 and TRBJ2-7, the complete variable domain is DVKVTQSSRYLVKRTGEKVFLECVQDMDHENMFWYRQDPGLGLRLIYFSYDVKMKEKGDIPEGYSVSREKKERFSLILESASTNQTSMYLCASSFYPSGTYEQYFGPGTRLTVT.

Concerning this clonotype itself: A much larger clone sits a single nucleotide away, making a read error possible. The chain is built from TRBV3-1 and TRBJ1-4; D gene unclear. Germline-derived CDR1 and CDR2 are LGHDT and YNNKEL (reference sequence). CDR3 length: 14 residues. V lost 3 bases, J lost 5 bases, and 10 bases lay in between. In nucleotides, the CDR3 is TGTGCCAGCAGCCACCCTTCAGGAAATGAAAAACTGTTTTTT. Its protein product is CASSHPSGNEKLFF.

This clonotype has ten or more counts. This chain connects TRBV28 to TRBJ2-7, with D possibly being TRBD2 (7 bases). This CDR3 spans 17 amino acids. Germline values: CDR1 MDHEN, CDR2 SYDVKM. V gave up 2 bases and J gave up 2 bases, with 19 bases separating them. The DNA of the CDR3 is TGTGCCAGCAGTTTAGGAGGGGGGGCCAGGGGTCCCTACGAGCAGTACTTC. This gives the protein CASSLGGGARGPYEQYF.

The chain uses TRBV5-1 and TRBJ2-1; 9 positions agree with TRBD2. Trimming removed 0 bases from V and 0 bases from J; junction bases left unmatched: 13. Germline values: CDR1 SGHRS, CDR2 YFSETQ. This CDR3 comprises 20 residues. The CDR3: CASSLVLVASGMSSYNEQFF. The CDR3 DNA is TGCGCCAGCAGCTTGGTATTGGTGGCTAGCGGGATGAGCTCCTACAATGAGCAGTTCTTC.